The 26 T cell receptor beta chains below come from one sample, sequenced in a study of blood T cell repertoires in COVID-19. Profiling relied on immunoSEQ multiplex PCR, and the TCRdb table lists in-frame clones only, not all of them. The repertoire consists of a few hundred thousand clones, with 83% occurring once and the leading ten covering less than 3%. The specimen was peripheral blood. The receptors were sampled from a man aged 50 to 60 with active or convalescent COVID-19.

The chain combines TRBV5-5 with TRBJ1-3, with D maybe TRBD1 (6 bases). Germline V CDR1 and CDR2: SGHKS, YYEKEE (reference sequence). The CDR3 covers 15 residues. Trimming pared 3 bases from V and 0 bases from J, leaving 10 bases between. In DNA form, the CDR3 reads TGTGCCAGCAGCTCTACAGGGAACTCTGGAAACACCATATATTTT. Its translation is CASSSTGNSGNTIYF.

The chain employs TRBV7-6 and TRBJ2-7; D gene ambiguous. The CDR3 has 11 amino acids. Trimming stripped 2 bases from V and 5 bases from J, with 4 bases between. From germline, CDR1 is SGHVS and CDR2 FNYEAQ. The CDR3 region has the DNA TGTGCCAGCAGCTTACAGGACGAGCAGTACTTC. Translating it yields CASSLQDEQYF.

The gene calls are TRBV5-8 and TRBJ2-6, with D possibly TRBD1 on 5 matching bases. The CDR3 has 17 amino acids. Germline CDR1 reads SGHTS; CDR2 reads YDEGEE. V lost 7 bases and J lost 0, with 17 bases in between. The CDR3 nucleotides read TGTGCCAGCTTTCTTGGGCAGGGCCTCTCTGGGGCCAACGTCCTGACTTTC. It codes for CASFLGQGLSGANVLTF.

This clone was seen just once. V gene TRBV30 combines with J gene TRBJ1-6; TRBD1 might be the D (5 bases). The CDR3 extends over 15 amino acids. With 0 bases removed from V and 8 bases from J, the gap between germline ends came to 14 bases. CDR1 is GTSNPN, CDR2 SVGIG, per germline (reference sequence). The CDR3 sequence is CAWSVGVQGHSPLHF. DNA for the CDR3: TGTGCCTGGAGTGTAGGAGTCCAGGGTCATTCACCCCTCCACTTT.

V is TRBV5-4 and J is TRBJ2-1, with D maybe TRBD1 (5 bases). Germline CDR1 SGHNT, CDR2 YYREEE (reference sequence). The CDR3 consists of 15 residues. Trimming cost V 5 bases and J 4 bases, with 16 bases left between them. The CDR3 region is CASSYDSSVYNEQFF. CDR3 sequence (DNA): TGTGCCAGCAGTTACGACAGCTCCGTTTACAATGAGCAGTTCTTC.

V usage is TRBV19 and J usage is TRBJ2-1, with D possibly TRBD2 on 6 matching bases. V lost 5 bases, J lost 10 bases, and 15 bases lay in between. The length of the CDR3 is 13 residues. The germline CDR1 and CDR2 sequences are LNHDA and SQIVND (reference sequence). In nucleotides, the CDR3 is TGTGCCAGTAGTTTCTCACTCCGGGAGGAGCAGTTCTTC. Translated, it gives CASSFSLREEQFF.

The chain couples TRBV7-9 to TRBJ1-1, with no clear D. The CDR3 consists of 14 residues. Germline lookup yields CDR1 SEHNR and CDR2 FQNEAQ (reference sequence). Between the trimmed V and J ends, which lost 5 bases and 1 base, there was a span of 11 bases. CDR3 in amino acids: CASSDTSGNTEAFF. Here the CDR3 DNA reads TGTGCCAGCAGCGACACCTCCGGGAACACTGAAGCTTTCTTT.

This chain uses TRBV6-6 with TRBJ2-1; the match to TRBD2 covers 13 bases. The CDR3 is 15 residues long. The V segment lost 5 bases and the J segment 4 bases; nucleotides outside the gene matches: 2. Germline V CDR1 and CDR2: MNHNY, SVGAGI (reference sequence). The CDR3 coding sequence is TGTGCCAGCAGTCGGACTAGCGGGAGTTACAATGAGCAGTTCTTC. Protein sequence: CASSRTSGSYNEQFF.

The CDR3 DNA is TGTGCCAGCAGCGTACACCAGGATTCACCCCTCCACTTT. This translates into CASSVHQDSPLHF. The rearrangement links TRBV9 to TRBJ1-6; no clear D gene. The CDR3 sequence is 13 residues long. V was clipped by 1 base and J by 8 bases, with 7 bases between them. CDR1 SGDLS and CDR2 YYNGEE come from the germline V gene.

In its sample, this clone was seen a few times. This rearrangement joins TRBV29-1 to TRBJ2-7; TRBD2 matches at 9 bases. Germline CDR1 is SQVTM and CDR2 is ANQGSEA. V dropped 4 bases and J dropped 2; count of bases not matched to a gene: 15. The CDR3 is 17 amino acids. CDR3 residues: CSVALAAGGSKAYEQYF. The CDR3 nucleotides read TGCAGCGTTGCGCTTGCGGCGGGAGGGAGTAAGGCCTACGAGCAGTACTTC.

The V and J genes are TRBV5-1 and TRBJ2-1; TRBD2 matches at 16 bases. The CDR3 totals 18 residues. The germline V gene encodes CDR1 SGHRS and CDR2 YFSETQ. Trimming removed 4 bases from V and 0 bases from J; junction bases left unmatched: 4. In DNA, the CDR3 is TGCGCCAGCAGCCCGGGACTAGCGGGGGGGAGCTCCTACAATGAGCAGTTCTTC. Amino acid sequence: CASSPGLAGGSSYNEQFF.

The rearrangement joins TRBV6-5 to TRBJ1-4, with D hard to call. There are 11 residues in the CDR3. The V gene's germline CDR1 is MNHEY and CDR2 SVGAGI. V was cut by 6 bases and J by 5 bases, with 4 bases left in between. CDR3 region: CASRSNEKLFF. The CDR3 nucleotides are TGTGCCAGCAGGTCGAATGAAAAACTGTTTTTT.

The V and J genes are TRBV24-1 and TRBJ2-1, with 14 bases aligning to TRBD2. J was trimmed by 4 bases and V by 4 bases; bases with no gene match: 5. Germline assignment: CDR1 KGHDR and CDR2 SFDVKD. The length of the CDR3 is 17 residues. CDR3 sequence (DNA): TGTGCCACCAGTGAGACTAGCGGGAGGGCCGGGTACAATGAGCAGTTCTTC. This encodes CATSETSGRAGYNEQFF.

The chain is built from TRBV27 and TRBJ1-6; 9 positions match TRBD1. The CDR3 sequence is 15 residues long. Germline lookup yields CDR1 MNHEY and CDR2 SMNVEV (reference sequence). J was trimmed by 10 bases and V by 5 bases; bases with no gene match: 9. This chain's CDR3 is CASSTRTGDGSPLHF. The CDR3 DNA reads as TGTGCCAGCAGTACCCGGACAGGGGATGGCTCACCCCTCCACTTT.

In nucleotides, the CDR3 is TGTGCCACCAGCAGAGTAAGGGGGCCAGTGCCCCAGCATTTT. Translation gives CATSRVRGPVPQHF. The V gene is TRBV15, the J gene TRBJ1-5, with 7 bases identical to TRBD1. CDR3 length equals 14 residues. Unmatched junction bases numbered 6, after V lost 1 base and J lost 9 bases. CDR1 and CDR2 (germline): LNHNV, YYDKDF (reference sequence).

This rearrangement joins TRBV5-6 to TRBJ1-5; a possible D gene is TRBD1 (5 bases). The CDR3 consists of 16 residues. Germline V gives CDR1 SGHDT, CDR2 YYEEEE. Trimming removed 2 bases at V and 7 bases at J, with 19 bases between. The CDR3: CASSFFAGTGLQPQHF. The DNA for the CDR3 is TGTGCCAGCAGCTTCTTCGCCGGCACAGGCCTACAGCCCCAGCATTTT.

The chain carries TRBV18 and TRBJ1-3; tentative D call: TRBD1 (5 bases). Trimming left V 5 bases short and J 0 bases short, with 17 bases between. There are 17 residues in the CDR3. The germline V gene has CDR1 KGHSH and CDR2 LQKENI. CDR3 sequence reads: CASSSQAGSRSGNTIYF. For the CDR3, the DNA is TGTGCCAGCTCATCACAGGCAGGATCGCGCTCTGGAAACACCATATATTTT.

The CDR3: CASSQVFREDQPQHF. The CDR3 nucleotides read TGCGCCAGCAGCCAAGTATTTAGGGAGGATCAGCCCCAGCATTTT. The rearrangement joins TRBV4-1 to TRBJ1-5; D remains unclear. CDR1 is MGHRA, CDR2 YSYEKL, per germline. CDR3 length: 15 amino acids. Trimming removed 1 base at V and 5 bases at J, with 12 bases between.

This chain joins TRBV19 and TRBJ2-7, with TRBD2 identical over 9 bases. This CDR3 contains 16 residues. After removal of 6 bases from V and 2 bases from J, the junction contained 11 bases not matched to a gene. The germline V gene encodes CDR1 LNHDA and CDR2 SQIVND (reference sequence). The DNA for the CDR3 is TGTGCCAGTAGGCCGGGACTAGCTACTTCGACCTACGAGCAGTACTTC. Its protein product is CASRPGLATSTYEQYF.

This chain links TRBV6-6 with TRBJ1-2; no definite D call. V dropped 5 bases and J dropped 3 bases, with 10 bases sitting between them. Germline V CDR1 and CDR2: MNHNY, SVGAGI (reference sequence). The CDR3 totals 13 residues. Here the CDR3 DNA reads TGTGCCAGCAGTCTCGGGAGGGACTATGGCTACACCTTC. Translating it yields CASSLGRDYGYTF.

This clone was seen only once. The chain employs TRBV5-1 and TRBJ1-1; D not resolved. Germline V gene data show CDR1 as SGHRS and CDR2 as YFSETQ. The CDR3 loop spans 12 amino acids. The germline V and J ends were trimmed by 2 bases and 5 bases, with 7 bases remaining between them. The CDR3 DNA sequence: TGCGCCAGCAGCTTCGGAGGGACTGAAGCTTTCTTT. Translation gives CASSFGGTEAFF.

The rearrangement uses TRBV18 and TRBJ1-2, with TRBD1 matching over 9 bases. Losses at the gene ends were 3 bases for V and 8 bases for J; bases not matched to a gene: 7. This CDR3 has 14 amino acids. The germline CDR1 and CDR2 sequences are KGHSH and LQKENI. The CDR3 bases are TGTGCCAGCTCACCTCAGGGACAGGGTATGGGCTACACCTTC. It encodes CASSPQGQGMGYTF.

The chain combines TRBV5-6 with TRBJ1-1, with 9 bases that match TRBD1. Trimming removed 1 base from V and 4 bases from J; junction bases left unmatched: 5. Per the germline V gene, CDR1 is SGHDT and CDR2 is YYEEEE. The CDR3 totals 15 residues. CDR3 DNA: TGTGCCAGCAGCTTGTGGGACAGGGCGACCACTGAAGCTTTCTTT. Translated, it gives CASSLWDRATTEAFF. The full variable domain, rest sourced from reference TRBV5-6 and TRBJ1-1, is DAGVTQSPTHLIKTRGQQVTLRCSPKSGHDTVSWYQQALGQGPQFIFQYYEEEERQRGNFPDRFSGHQFPNYSSELNVNALLLGDSALYLCASSLWDRATTEAFFGQGTRLTVV.

V and J are TRBV4-1 and TRBJ1-3, with 7 positions matching TRBD1. In germline, CDR1 is MGHRA, CDR2 YSYEKL. The CDR3 has 16 residues. The J segment lost 0 bases and the V segment lost 4 bases, leaving 6 bases of the junction unmatched. For the CDR3, the DNA is TGCGCCAGCAGCCCGTTCCAGGGGGGCTCTGGAAACACCATATATTTT. The encoded protein is CASSPFQGGSGNTIYF.

The CDR3 loop is CASSLVAGGKAEAFF. DNA of the CDR3: TGTGCCAGCAGCTTAGTGGCAGGGGGCAAGGCTGAAGCTTTCTTT. The V call is TRBV7-9, the J call TRBJ1-1; 8 bases align to TRBD1. The CDR3 is 15 amino acids. The germline CDR1 and CDR2 sequences are SEHNR and FQNEAQ (reference sequence). V was clipped by 1 base and J by 6 bases; unmatched bases: 7. Drawing the rest from reference TRBV7-9 and TRBJ1-1, the complete variable domain is DTGVSQNPRHKITKRGQNVTFRCDPISEHNRLYWYRQTLGQGPEFLTYFQNEAQLEKSRLLSDRFSAERPKGSFSTLEIQRTEQGDSAMYLCASSLVAGGKAEAFFGQGTRLTVV.

V is TRBV11-2 and J is TRBJ1-2; D is uncertain. Germline V CDR1 and CDR2: SGHAT, FQNNGV. The CDR3 runs to 12 residues. V lost 1 base to trimming and J lost 5 bases, with 5 bases between them. DNA for the CDR3: TGTGCCAGCAGCTTAGTCCAGTATGGCTACACCTTC. Protein product: CASSLVQYGYTF.